This is a list of T cell receptor beta chains from one sample in a study of blood T cell repertoires in COVID-19. This table comes from immunoSEQ multiplex PCR, and its TCRdb copy is limited to in-frame clones, with some not included. This sample has 120,000 or so clones, with 81% found just once. The sequenced sample consisted of peripheral blood. Receptor source: a man aged 25 to 40 with COVID-19, enrolled during active disease. Both conserved end residues are part of each CDR3. D genes are given only for firm matches. The size field is filled for only some rows; it gives once, few, many or a size class.

>NA|TRBJ1-5|TRBV6-5|NA
TGTGCCAGCAGTATCCGACAAGGCAATCAGCCCCAGCATTTT
CASSIRQGNQPQHF
>TRBD2|TRBJ2-3|TRBV2|NA
TGTGCCATCTCGACTAGCGGGGGATTCACAGATACGCAGTATTTT
CAISTSGGFTDTQYF
>TRBD1|TRBJ1-1|TRBV3-1/TRBV3-2|NA
TGTGCCAGCAGCCGGGGAGGGACAGGGAACACTGAAGCTTTCTTT
CASSRGGTGNTEAFF
>TRBD1|TRBJ1-5|TRBV11-2|NA
TGTGCCAGCAGCCGTACAGGGGATCGCAATCAGCCCCAGCATTTT
CASSRTGDRNQPQHF
>NA|TRBJ1-2|TRBV6-6|NA
TGTGCCAGCAGTTACGGGGGGGCCAATAGTGGCTACACCTTC
CASSYGGANSGYTF
>TRBD2|TRBJ2-5|TRBV5-4|NA
TGTGCCAGCAGCTTGGGGCGGGGGGCAGAGGGGACCCAGTACTTC
CASSLGRGAEGTQYF
>TRBD1|TRBJ1-2|TRBV28|NA
TGTGCCAGCAGTTTGGGACAGGCTAACTATGGCTACACCTTC
CASSLGQANYGYTF
>TRBD1|TRBJ1-3|TRBV5-1|NA
TGCGCCAGCAGCTTGGCGGGACAGGGGGCTGGAAACACCATATATTTT
CASSLAGQGAGNTIYF
>NA|TRBJ2-2|TRBV3-1/TRBV3-2|NA
TGTGCCAGCAGCCAAGGCAGGGTTAACACCGGGGAGCTGTTTTTT
CASSQGRVNTGELFF
>TRBD2|TRBJ2-1|TRBV19|NA
TGTGCCAGTGCAAATCGACTAGCGACGTGGAATGAGCAGTTCTTC
CASANRLATWNEQFF
>TRBD2|TRBJ2-3|TRBV30|few
TGTGCCTGGAGTGTAGCGGGAGGGTCTGCAGATACGCAGTATTTT
CAWSVAGGSADTQYF
>NA|TRBJ2-1|TRBV7-2|NA
TGTGCCAGCAGCTCTGGGGGGGCAGGTGCGATGAATGAGCAGTTCTTC
CASSSGGAGAMNEQFF
>NA|TRBJ2-7|TRBV19|NA
TGTGCCAGTAGTCCGTCACGCACCGCGGTGAGCGAGCAGTACTTC
CASSPSRTAVSEQYF
>NA|TRBJ2-1|TRBV5-5|NA
TGTGCCAGCAGCTTGCGCGCGAGCTCCTACAATGAGCAGTTCTTC
CASSLRASSYNEQFF
>NA|TRBJ1-5|TRBV27|NA
TGTGCCAGCAGTCCTCTAAATCAGCCCCAGCATTTT
CASSPLNQPQHF
>NA|TRBJ1-3|TRBV2|NA
TGTGCCAGCAGTGGAGGGAGAACTGGAAACACCATATATTTT
CASSGGRTGNTIYF
>TRBD1|TRBJ2-5|TRBV5-6|NA
TGTGCCAGCAGCTTGAGGGGGCAGGAGACCCAGTACTTC
CASSLRGQETQYF
>NA|TRBJ2-2|TRBV9|NA
TGTGCCAGCAGCGTAGGGGCAGGGGCCGGGGAGCTGTTTTTT
CASSVGAGAGELFF
>NA|TRBJ2-1|TRBV6-1|NA
TGTGCCAGCAGTGGGGGGGGCGGGGCCGACTACAATGAGCAGTTCTTC
CASSGGGGADYNEQFF
>TRBD2|TRBJ2-3|TRBV10-3|NA
TGTGCCATCAGCCCACTCCGGCGGGAGAGGGGCACAGATACGCAGTATTTT
CAISPLRRERGTDTQYF
>NA|TRBJ2-5|TRBV28|NA
TGTGCCAGCAGTTTGCGCAGGCTGGACTCCCTGCGGAAAGAGACCCAGTACTTC
CASSLRRLDSLRKETQYF
>TRBD1|TRBJ2-7|TRBV6-4|NA
TGTGCCAGCAGGGGCATGGGACAGGTTTTCTGCGAGCAGTACTTC
CASRGMGQVFCEQYF
>TRBD1|TRBJ2-7|TRBV9|NA
TGTGCCAGCAGCGTAGGAGGGGGACAGGGGTACTACGAGCAGTACTTC
CASSVGGGQGYYEQYF